This T cell receptor beta chain was recovered during a study of cytomegalovirus exposure and HLA in healthy donors. The PCR contained 60 Vbeta and 13 Jbeta primers. Profiling relied on immunoSEQ multiplex PCR, and the TCRdb table lists in-frame clones only, not all of them. The sample has 180,000 or so clones; under 9.5% are singletons. This clone was found a few times. Its antigen is still unknown. The study, taken as a whole, reports: Accurate HLA-A and HLA-B prediction from TCR beta sequences was reported for most subjects. Certain sequence variants were highly shared and formed a cluster, and this cluster was likely a sequencing artifact. Three CMV-associated chains were confirmed in vitro to be specific for CMV antigens. In a later analysis, HLA-associated beta chains showed higher expansion and lower generation probabilities than comparable chains.

V trimming: 3 bases; J trimming: 3 bases; junction bases outside the gene matches: 4. Germline V gene data show CDR1 as SGHRS and CDR2 as YFSETQ. The CDR3 sequence is 15 residues long. The chain uses TRBV5-1 and TRBJ1-5; TRBD1 matches at 9 bases. The clonotype comes from a woman in her thirties in good health and CMV-seropositive. The sample was PBMCs. DNA of the CDR3: TGCGCCAGCAGCTGGACAGGGGCCAACAATCAGCCCCAGCATTTT. This codes for CASSWTGANNQPQHF.